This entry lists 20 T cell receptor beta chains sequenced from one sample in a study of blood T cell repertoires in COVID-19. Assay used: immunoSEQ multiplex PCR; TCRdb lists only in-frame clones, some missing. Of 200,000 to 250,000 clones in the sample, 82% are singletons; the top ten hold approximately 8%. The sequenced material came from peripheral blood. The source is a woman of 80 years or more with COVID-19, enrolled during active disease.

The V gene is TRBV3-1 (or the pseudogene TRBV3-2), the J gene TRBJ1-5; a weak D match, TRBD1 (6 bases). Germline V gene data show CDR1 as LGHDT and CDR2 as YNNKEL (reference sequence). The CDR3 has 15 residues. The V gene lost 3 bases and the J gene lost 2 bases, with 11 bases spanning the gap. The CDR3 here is CASSHGGHGNQPQHF. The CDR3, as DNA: TGTGCCAGCAGCCACGGGGGGCATGGCAATCAGCCCCAGCATTTT.

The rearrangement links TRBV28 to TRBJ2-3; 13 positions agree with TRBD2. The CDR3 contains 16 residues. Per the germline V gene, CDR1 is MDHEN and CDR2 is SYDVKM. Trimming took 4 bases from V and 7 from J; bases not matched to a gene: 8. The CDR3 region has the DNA TGTGCCAGCAGTTCACCCGGGACTAGCGGGATTAATACGCAGTATTTT. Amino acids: CASSSPGTSGINTQYF.

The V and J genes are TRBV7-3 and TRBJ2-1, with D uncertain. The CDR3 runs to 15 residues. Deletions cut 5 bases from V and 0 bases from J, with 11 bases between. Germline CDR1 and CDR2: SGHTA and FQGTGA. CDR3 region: CASSALQASYNEQFF. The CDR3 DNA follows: TGTGCCAGCAGCGCCCTCCAGGCCTCCTACAATGAGCAGTTCTTC.

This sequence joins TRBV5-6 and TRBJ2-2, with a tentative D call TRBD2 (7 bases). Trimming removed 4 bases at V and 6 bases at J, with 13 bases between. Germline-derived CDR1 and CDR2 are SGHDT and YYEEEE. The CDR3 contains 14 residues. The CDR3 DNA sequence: TGTGCCAGCAGCGGGGGGGCGCCCTCCGGGGAGCTGTTTTTT. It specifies CASSGGAPSGELFF.

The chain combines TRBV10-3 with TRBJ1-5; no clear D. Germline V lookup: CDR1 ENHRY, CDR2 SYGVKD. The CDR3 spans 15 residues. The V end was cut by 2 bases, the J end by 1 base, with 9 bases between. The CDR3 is CAISEGGRSNQPQHF. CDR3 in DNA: TGTGCCATCAGTGAGGGTGGCAGAAGCAATCAGCCCCAGCATTTT.

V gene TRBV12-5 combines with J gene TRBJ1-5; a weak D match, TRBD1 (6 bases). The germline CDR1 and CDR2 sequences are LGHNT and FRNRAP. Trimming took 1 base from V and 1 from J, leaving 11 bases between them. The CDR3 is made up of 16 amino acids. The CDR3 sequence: CASGLARGQSNQPQHF. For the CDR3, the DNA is TGTGCTAGTGGTTTGGCCAGGGGCCAGAGCAATCAGCCCCAGCATTTT.

This chain's CDR3 is CASSLSSYTIYF. As DNA, the CDR3 is TGTGCCAGCAGTTTATCTTCGTACACCATATATTTT. V is TRBV28 and J is TRBJ1-3; D is undetermined. The germline gives CDR1 MDHEN, CDR2 SYDVKM. The CDR3 totals 12 residues. V dropped 1 base and J dropped 8 bases, with 6 bases sitting between them.

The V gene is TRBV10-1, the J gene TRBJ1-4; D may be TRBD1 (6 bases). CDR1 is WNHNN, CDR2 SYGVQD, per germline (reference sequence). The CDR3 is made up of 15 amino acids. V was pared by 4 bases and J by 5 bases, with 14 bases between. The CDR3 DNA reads TGCGCCAGCAGTGGATTTGGACAGCCGAATGAAAAACTGTTTTTT. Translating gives CASSGFGQPNEKLFF.

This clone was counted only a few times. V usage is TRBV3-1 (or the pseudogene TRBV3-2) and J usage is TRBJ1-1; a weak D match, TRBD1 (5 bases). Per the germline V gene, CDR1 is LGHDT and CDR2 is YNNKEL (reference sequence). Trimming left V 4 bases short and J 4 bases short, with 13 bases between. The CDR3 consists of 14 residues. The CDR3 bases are TGTGCCAGCAGCCGCAGGGAACGGGTCACTGAAGCTTTCTTT. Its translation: CASSRRERVTEAFF.

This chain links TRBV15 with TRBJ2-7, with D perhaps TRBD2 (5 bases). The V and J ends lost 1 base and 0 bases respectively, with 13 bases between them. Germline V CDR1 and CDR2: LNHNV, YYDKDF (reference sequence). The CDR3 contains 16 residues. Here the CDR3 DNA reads TGTGCCACCAGCAGAGGGCACAGCGGTAGCTCCTACGAGCAGTACTTC. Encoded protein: CATSRGHSGSSYEQYF.

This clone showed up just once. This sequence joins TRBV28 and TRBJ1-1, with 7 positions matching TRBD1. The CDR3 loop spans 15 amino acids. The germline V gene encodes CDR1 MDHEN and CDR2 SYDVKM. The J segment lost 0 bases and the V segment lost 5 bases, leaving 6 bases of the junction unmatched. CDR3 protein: CASSRPDRLNTEAFF. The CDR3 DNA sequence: TGTGCCAGCAGTCGACCGGACAGGTTGAACACTGAAGCTTTCTTT.

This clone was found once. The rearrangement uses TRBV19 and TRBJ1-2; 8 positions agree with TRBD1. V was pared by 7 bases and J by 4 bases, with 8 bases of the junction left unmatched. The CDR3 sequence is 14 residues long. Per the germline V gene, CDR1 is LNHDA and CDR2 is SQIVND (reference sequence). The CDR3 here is CASTRQGFGYGYTF. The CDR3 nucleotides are TGTGCCAGTACAAGACAGGGGTTCGGCTATGGCTACACCTTC.

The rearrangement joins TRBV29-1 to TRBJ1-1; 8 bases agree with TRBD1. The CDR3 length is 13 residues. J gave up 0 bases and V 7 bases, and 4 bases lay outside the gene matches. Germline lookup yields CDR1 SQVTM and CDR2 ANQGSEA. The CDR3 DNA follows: TGCAGCGGTAGACAGGGGTTGAACACTGAAGCTTTCTTT. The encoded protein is CSGRQGLNTEAFF. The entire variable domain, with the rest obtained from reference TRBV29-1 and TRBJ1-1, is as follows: SAVISQKPSRDICQRGTSLTIQCQVDSQVTMMFWYRQQPGQSLTLIATANQGSEATYESGFVIDKFPISRPNLTFSTLTVSNMSPEDSSIYLCSGRQGLNTEAFFGQGTRLTVV.

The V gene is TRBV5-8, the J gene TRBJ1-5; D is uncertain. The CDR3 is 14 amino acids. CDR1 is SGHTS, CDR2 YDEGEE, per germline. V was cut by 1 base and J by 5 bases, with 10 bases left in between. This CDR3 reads CASSLKTFYQPQHF. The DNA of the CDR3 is TGTGCCAGCAGCTTGAAGACATTTTATCAGCCCCAGCATTTT. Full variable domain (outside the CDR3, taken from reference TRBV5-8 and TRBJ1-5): EAGVTQSPTHLIKTRGQQATLRCSPISGHTSVYWYQQALGLGLQFLLWYDEGEERNRGNFPPRFSGRQFPNYSSELNVNALELEDSALYLCASSLKTFYQPQHFGDGTRLSIL.

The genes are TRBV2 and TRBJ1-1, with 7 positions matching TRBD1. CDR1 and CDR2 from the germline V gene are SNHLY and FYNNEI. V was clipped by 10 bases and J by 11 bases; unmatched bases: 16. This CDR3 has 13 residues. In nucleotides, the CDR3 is TGTGCCACAGTCGGACAGGCAGGGGGACTCGCTTTCTTT. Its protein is CATVGQAGGLAFF.

CDR3 sequence reads: CASSLRQTNSPLHF. CDR3 nucleotides: TGTGCCAGCAGCTTGAGACAGACGAATTCACCCCTCCACTTT. The rearrangement joins TRBV11-2 to TRBJ1-6, with a weak D call TRBD1 (5 bases). The germline V and J ends were trimmed by 3 bases and 7 bases, with 10 bases remaining between them. The CDR3 consists of 14 residues. The germline gives CDR1 SGHAT, CDR2 FQNNGV.

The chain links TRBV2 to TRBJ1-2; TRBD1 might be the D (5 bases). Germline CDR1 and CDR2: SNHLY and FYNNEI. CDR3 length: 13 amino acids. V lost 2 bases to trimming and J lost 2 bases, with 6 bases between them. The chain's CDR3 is CASSENRNYGYTF. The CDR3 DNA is TGTGCCAGCAGTGAAAACAGGAACTATGGCTACACCTTC.

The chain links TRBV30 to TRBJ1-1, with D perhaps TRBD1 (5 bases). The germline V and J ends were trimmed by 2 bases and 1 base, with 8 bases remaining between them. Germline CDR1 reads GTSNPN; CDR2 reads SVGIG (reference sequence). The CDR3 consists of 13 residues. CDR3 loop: CAWSLGGNTEAFF. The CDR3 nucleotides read TGTGCCTGGAGTCTCGGGGGGAACACTGAAGCTTTCTTT.

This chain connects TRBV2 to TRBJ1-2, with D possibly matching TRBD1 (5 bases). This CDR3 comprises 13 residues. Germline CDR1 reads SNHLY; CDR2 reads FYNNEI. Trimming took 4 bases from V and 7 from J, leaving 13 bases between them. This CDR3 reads CASSAEQVGGYTF. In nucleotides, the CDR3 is TGTGCCAGCAGTGCGGAACAGGTTGGTGGCTACACCTTC. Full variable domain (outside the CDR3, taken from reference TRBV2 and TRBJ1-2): EPEVTQTPSHQVTQMGQEVILRCVPISNHLYFYWYRQILGQKVEFLVSFYNNEISEKSEIFDDQFSVERPDGSNFTLKIRSTKLEDSAMYFCASSAEQVGGYTFGSGTRLTVV.

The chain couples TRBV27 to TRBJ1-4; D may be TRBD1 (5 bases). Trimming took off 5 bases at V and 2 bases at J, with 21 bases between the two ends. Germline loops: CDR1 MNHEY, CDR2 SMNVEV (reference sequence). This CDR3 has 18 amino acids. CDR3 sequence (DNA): TGTGCCAGCAGTCCAAAGATTAGAACAGGAGCCACTAATGAAAAACTGTTTTTT. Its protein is CASSPKIRTGATNEKLFF. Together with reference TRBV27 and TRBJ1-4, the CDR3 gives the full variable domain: EAQVTQNPRYLITVTGKKLTVTCSQNMNHEYMSWYRQDPGLGLRQIYYSMNVEVTDKGDVPEGYKVSRKEKRNFPLILESPSPNQTSLYFCASSPKIRTGATNEKLFFGSGTQLSVL.